Listed below are T cell receptor beta chains from one sample, sequenced in a study of T cell repertoires in cytomegalovirus infection. Each CDR3 protein gets one entry after TCRdb re-called the reads with MiXCR. The top ten hold under 7.5% of the sample, which has 200,000 to 300,000 distinct CDR3 sequences, around 6.4% seen once. Sequenced material: PBMCs. Every receptor here comes from a human donor in good health (CMV status not recorded). Some clones in this sample may be carry-over from other donors' samples. Each CDR3 is given with its conserved first and last residue. D genes are given only for firm matches. Rows give clone size only sometimes, using once, few, many, or a class for an expanded clone.

>TRBJ2-7|many|TRBV6-2/TRBV6-3|TRBD1
CASRRTGGVYEQYF
TGTGCCAGCAGGCGGACAGGGGGAGTCTACGAGCAGTACTTC
>TRBJ1-2|many|TRBV20-1|TRBD1
CSASDRAKVYGYTF
TGCAGTGCCTCGGACAGGGCGAAGGTCTATGGCTACACCTTC
>TRBJ2-4|many|TRBV7-9|NA
CASSLVGGAFQNIQYF
TGTGCCAGCAGCTTAGTGGGGGGCGCGTTTCAGAACATTCAGTACTTC
>TRBJ2-3|many|TRBV29-1|TRBD2
CSKQLAGGNTQYF
TGCAGCAAACAACTAGCGGGGGGGAATACGCAGTATTTT
>TRBJ2-5|many|TRBV23-1|NA
CASSRNIRLYQETQYF
TGCGCCAGCAGTAGGAACATCCGACTGTACCAAGAGACCCAGTACTTC
>TRBJ1-4|NA|TRBV6-6|NA
CASSMYNEKLFF
TGTGCCAGCAGTATGTATAATGAAAAACTGTTTTTT
>TRBJ1-4|many|TRBV7-9|NA
CASSYGQLTNEKLFF
TGTGCCAGCAGCTACGGACAGCTAACTAATGAAAAACTGTTTTTT
>TRBJ2-4|many|TRBV28|TRBD1
CATEQLDRVDIQYF
TGTGCCACGGAGCAATTAGACAGGGTGGACATTCAGTACTTC
>TRBJ1-2|many|TRBV7-2|NA
CASSLGGLGVGGYTF
TGTGCCAGCAGCTTAGGGGGTCTTGGGGTGGGCGGCTACACCTTC
>TRBJ1-2|many|TRBV6-1|TRBD1
CASSMDRVNYGYTF
TGTGCCAGCAGTATGGACAGGGTCAACTATGGCTACACCTTC
>TRBJ1-3|many|TRBV7-9|NA
CASRLVVGNTIYF
TGTGCCAGCCGCCTTGTTGTTGGAAACACCATATATTTT
>TRBJ2-5|many|TRBV5-1|TRBD2
CASSSPGLADNQETQYF
TGCGCCAGCAGCTCCCCGGGACTAGCGGATAACCAAGAGACCCAGTACTTC
>TRBJ1-5|NA|TRBV3-1|NA
CASGFNSNQPQHF
TGTGCCAGCGGCTTTAACAGCAATCAGCCCCAGCATTTT
>TRBJ1-1|many|TRBV7-2|NA
CASKRTAVNTEAFF
TGTGCCAGCAAGAGGACAGCGGTAAACACTGAAGCTTTCTTT
>TRBJ2-2|many|TRBV6-2/TRBV6-3|TRBD2
CASSLDGGADTGELFF
TGTGCCAGCAGTCTCGACGGGGGGGCTGACACCGGGGAGCTGTTTTTT